This T cell receptor beta chain originates from a study of blood T cells in healthy people across ages. A second PCR, run for about 7 to 11 cycles, used a sample-barcoded 5' primer plus a J-beta primer mix. TCRdb used MiXCR to reprocess the 5' RACE reads, holding one entry per CDR3 protein. Of approximately 800,000 distinct CDR3 sequences detected, roughly 40% appear once; the ten largest clones hold roughly 13%. From germline, CDR1 is SGHTA and CDR2 FQGTGA. Trimming removed 5 bases from V and 4 bases from J, with 23 bases in between. The CDR3 sequence is 17 residues long. The V and J genes are TRBV7-3 and TRBJ1-2, with D unresolved. The sequenced sample consisted of blood. The TCR was taken from a man aged 18 to 29 in good health. The CDR3 loop is CASSRINDSLRGYGYTF. The CDR3, as DNA: TGTGCCAGCAGCCGAATCAACGATAGTTTGCGAGGCTATGGCTACACCTTC.